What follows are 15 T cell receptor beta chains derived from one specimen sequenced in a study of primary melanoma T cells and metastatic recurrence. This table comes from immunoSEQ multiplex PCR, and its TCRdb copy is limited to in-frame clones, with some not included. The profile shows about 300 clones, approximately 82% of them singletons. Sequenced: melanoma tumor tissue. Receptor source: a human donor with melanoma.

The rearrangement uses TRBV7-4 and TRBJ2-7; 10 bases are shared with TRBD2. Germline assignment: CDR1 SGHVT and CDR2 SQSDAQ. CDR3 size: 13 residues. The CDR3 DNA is TGTGCCAGCAGCTTAGACCCTAGCGGGAGTTGGCACGTC. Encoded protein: CASSLDPSGSWHV.

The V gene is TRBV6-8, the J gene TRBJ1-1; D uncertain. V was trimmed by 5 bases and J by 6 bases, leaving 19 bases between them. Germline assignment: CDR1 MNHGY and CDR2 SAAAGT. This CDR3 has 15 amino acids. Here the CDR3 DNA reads TGTGCCAGCAGTGCCACTTTGGCCGGCGGTTCTGAAGCTTTCTTT. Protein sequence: CASSATLAGGSEAFF.

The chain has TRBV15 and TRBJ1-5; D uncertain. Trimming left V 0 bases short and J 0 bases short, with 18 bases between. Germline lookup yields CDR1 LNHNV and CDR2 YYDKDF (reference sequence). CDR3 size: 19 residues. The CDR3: CATSRDTRQVIYSNQPQHF. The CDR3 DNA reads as TGTGCCACCAGCAGAGATACTCGACAAGTTATTTATAGCAATCAGCCCCAGCATTTT.

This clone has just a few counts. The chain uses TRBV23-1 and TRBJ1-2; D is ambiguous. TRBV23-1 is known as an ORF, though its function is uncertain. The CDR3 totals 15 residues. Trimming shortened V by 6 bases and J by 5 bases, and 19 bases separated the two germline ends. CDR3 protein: CASSQGTGVDYGYTF. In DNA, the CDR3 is TGCGCCAGCAGCCAAGGTACGGGCGTAGATTATGGCTACACCTTC.

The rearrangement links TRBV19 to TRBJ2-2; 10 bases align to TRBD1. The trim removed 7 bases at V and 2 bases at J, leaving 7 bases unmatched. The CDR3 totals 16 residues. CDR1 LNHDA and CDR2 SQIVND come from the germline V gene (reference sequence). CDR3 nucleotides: TGTGCCAGTACCAAAGGGACAGGGGCCAACACCGGGGAGCTGTTTTTT. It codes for CASTKGTGANTGELFF.

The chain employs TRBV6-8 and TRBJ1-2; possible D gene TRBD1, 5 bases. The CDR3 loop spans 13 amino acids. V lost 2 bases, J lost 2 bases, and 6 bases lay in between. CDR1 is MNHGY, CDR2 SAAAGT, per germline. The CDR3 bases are TGTGCCAGCAGTTACGAGGGGAACTATGGCTACACCTTC. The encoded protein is CASSYEGNYGYTF.

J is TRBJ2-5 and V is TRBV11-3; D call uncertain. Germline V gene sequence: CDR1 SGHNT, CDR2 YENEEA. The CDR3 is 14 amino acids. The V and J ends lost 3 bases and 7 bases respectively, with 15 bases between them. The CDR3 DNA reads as TGTGCCAGCAGCTTGACGGACGGGTTGGGGACCCAGTACTTC. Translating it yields CASSLTDGLGTQYF.

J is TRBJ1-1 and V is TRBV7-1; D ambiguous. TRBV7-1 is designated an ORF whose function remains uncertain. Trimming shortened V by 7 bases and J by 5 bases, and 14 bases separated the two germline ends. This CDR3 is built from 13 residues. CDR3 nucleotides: TGTGCCAGCACTTTGGTCGGACGGACTGAAGCTTTCTTT. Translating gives CASTLVGRTEAFF.

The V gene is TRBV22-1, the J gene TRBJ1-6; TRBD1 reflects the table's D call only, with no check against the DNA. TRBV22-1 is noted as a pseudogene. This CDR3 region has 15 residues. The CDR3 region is CASSPLGQYNSPLHF. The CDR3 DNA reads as TGTGCCAGCAGTCCGCTGGGACAGTATAATTCACCCCTCCACTTT.

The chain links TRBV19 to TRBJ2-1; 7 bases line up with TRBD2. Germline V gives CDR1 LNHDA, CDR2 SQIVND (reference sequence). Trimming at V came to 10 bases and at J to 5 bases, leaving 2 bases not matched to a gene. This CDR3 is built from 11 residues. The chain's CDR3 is CATGGDNEQFF. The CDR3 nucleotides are TGTGCCACTGGGGGGGACAATGAGCAGTTCTTC. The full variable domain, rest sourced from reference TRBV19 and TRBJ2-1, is DGGITQSPKYLFRKEGQNVTLSCEQNLNHDAMYWYRQDPGQGLRLIYYSQIVNDFQKGDIAEGYSVSREKKESFPLTVTSAQKNPTAFYLCATGGDNEQFFGPGTRLTVL.

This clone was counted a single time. The CDR3 coding sequence is TGTGCCAGCAGCTTACGGACTAGCGGGAGATTTGGAGATACGCAGTATTTT. It is translated as CASSLRTSGRFGDTQYF. The J gene is TRBJ2-3, the V gene TRBV11-3; 13 nucleotides line up with TRBD2. The CDR3 extends over 17 amino acids. Germline loops: CDR1 SGHNT, CDR2 YENEEA. Trimming cost V 2 bases and J 5 bases; bases outside gene matches: 7. Filled out from reference TRBV11-3 and TRBJ2-3, the complete variable domain reads EAGVVQSPRYKIIEKKQPVAFWCNPISGHNTLYWYLQNLGQGPELLIRYENEEAVDDSQLPKDRFSAERLKGVDSTLKIQPAELGDSAVYLCASSLRTSGRFGDTQYFGPGTRLTVL.

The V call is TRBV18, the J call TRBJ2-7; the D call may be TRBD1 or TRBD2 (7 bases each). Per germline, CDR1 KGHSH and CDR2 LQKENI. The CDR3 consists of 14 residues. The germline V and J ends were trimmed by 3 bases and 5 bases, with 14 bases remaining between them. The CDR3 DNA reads TGTGCCAGCTCACCTCCGACAGGGAGGGACGAGCAGTACTTC. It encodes CASSPPTGRDEQYF.

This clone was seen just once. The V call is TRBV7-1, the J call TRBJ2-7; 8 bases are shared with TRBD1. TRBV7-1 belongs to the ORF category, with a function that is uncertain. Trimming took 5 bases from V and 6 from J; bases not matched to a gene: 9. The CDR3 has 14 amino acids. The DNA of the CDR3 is TGTGCCAGCAGCCTCGCGGAGACAGGGGTCGAGCAGTACGTC. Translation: CASSLAETGVEQYV.

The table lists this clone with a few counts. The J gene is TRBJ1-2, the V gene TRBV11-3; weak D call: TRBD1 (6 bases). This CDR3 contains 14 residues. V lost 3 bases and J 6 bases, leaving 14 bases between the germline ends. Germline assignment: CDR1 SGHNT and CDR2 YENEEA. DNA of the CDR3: TGTGCCAGCAGCTTTCAAACAGGGACGAATGGCTACACCTTC. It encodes CASSFQTGTNGYTF.

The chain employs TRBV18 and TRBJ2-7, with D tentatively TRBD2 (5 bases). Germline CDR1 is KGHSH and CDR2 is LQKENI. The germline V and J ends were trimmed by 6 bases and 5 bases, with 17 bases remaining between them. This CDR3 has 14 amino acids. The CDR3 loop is CASSPTGYSDEQYV. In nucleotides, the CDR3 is TGTGCCAGCTCCCCCACGGGTTATAGCGACGAGCAGTACGTC.